The 22 T cell receptor beta chains given below trace back to one sample, sequenced in a study of T-cell reconstitution after alpha-beta-depleted transplantation in children. Unique molecular identifiers were incorporated during preparation of the TCRbeta library. TCRdb independently ran MiXCR on the PCR reads; one entry per CDR3 protein. The repertoire includes about 540,000 distinct CDR3 sequences, 27% of them detected once, and around a third sits in the top ten. Sequenced material: PBMCs, taken before TCRalphabeta/CD19-depleted stem cell transplant. These TCRs come from a boy less than two years old with Wiskott-Aldrich syndrome, due to receive a stem cell transplant.

The V and J genes are TRBV20-1 and TRBJ2-7; TRBD1 matches 7 bases. Germline V gene sequence: CDR1 DFQATT, CDR2 SNEGSKA (reference sequence). J lost 3 bases, V lost 6 bases, and 8 bases had no gene match. The length of the CDR3 is 13 residues. The DNA for the CDR3 is TGCAGTGCGGAAAGACAGGGATTCTACGAGCAGTACTTC. Amino acid sequence: CSAERQGFYEQYF.

The chain couples TRBV12-3 or TRBV12-4 to TRBJ1-5, with unresolved D. The CDR3 runs 11 residues. Trimming removed 9 bases at V and 9 bases at J, with 12 bases between. The CDR3 DNA reads as TGTGCCAGTCGGGGTGGCGGGCCCCAGCATTTT. It codes for CASRGGGPQHF.

This clonotype turned up a few times. The rearrangement uses TRBV2 and TRBJ2-2; 9 bases line up with TRBD2. With V trimmed by 6 bases and J by 6 bases, 8 bases remained unmatched. CDR3 length: 15 amino acids. Germline V CDR1 and CDR2: SNHLY, FYNNEI. DNA of the CDR3: TGTGCCAGCAGCCTCCTAGCGGGGCTCGCCGGGGAGCTGTTTTTT. It yields the protein CASSLLAGLAGELFF.

The chain has TRBV4-2 and TRBJ2-5; 7 bases are a match to TRBD2. The CDR3 loop spans 16 amino acids. V dropped 0 bases and J dropped 6; count of bases not matched to a gene: 10. Germline V gives CDR1 LGHNA, CDR2 YNFKEQ. The CDR3 DNA is TGTGCCAGCAGCCAAGATCAGGGAGGGGCAAGGAAGACCCAGTACTTC. It specifies CASSQDQGGARKTQYF.

The chain recombines TRBV30 with TRBJ1-4; D not resolved. In germline, CDR1 is GTSNPN, CDR2 SVGIG (reference sequence). The CDR3 sequence is 11 residues long. CDR3 residues: CMGGRNEKLFF. In DNA form, the CDR3 reads TGTATGGGTGGACGGAATGAAAAACTGTTTTTT.

A few counts support this clonotype. This chain uses TRBV9 with TRBJ1-4, with TRBD1 matching over 12 bases. Germline V gene lookup returns CDR1 SGDLS and CDR2 YYNGEE. This CDR3 is built from 16 residues. V was pared by 3 bases and J by 8 bases, with 8 bases of the junction left unmatched. The CDR3 nucleotides are TGTGCCAGCAGCGCCGGGACAGGGGGCGTAGGAGAAAAACTGTTTTTT. It encodes CASSAGTGGVGEKLFF. Filled out from reference TRBV9 and TRBJ1-4, the complete variable domain reads DSGVTQTPKHLITATGQRVTLRCSPRSGDLSVYWYQQSLDQGLQFLIQYYNGEERAKGNILERFSAQQFPDLHSELNLSSLELGDSALYFCASSAGTGGVGEKLFFGSGTQLSVL.

The J gene is TRBJ2-1, the V gene TRBV5-1, with TRBD2 identical over 8 bases. V shed 0 bases and J 3 bases; nucleotides not matched to a gene: 5. The CDR3 has 16 amino acids. Germline CDR1 SGHRS, CDR2 YFSETQ. The CDR3, as DNA: TGCGCCAGCAGCTTGGGGGCTAGCGGGTTCTACAATGAGCAGTTCTTC. It translates to CASSLGASGFYNEQFF.

This clonotype came up a few times. The chain recombines TRBV7-3 with TRBJ1-3; D not certain. The germline CDR1 and CDR2 sequences are SGHTA and FQGTGA. The CDR3 runs 16 residues. V lost 5 bases to trimming and J lost 4 bases, with 18 bases between them. CDR3 sequence: CASSNGQLFQGNTIYF. The CDR3 DNA sequence: TGTGCCAGCAGCAATGGGCAGTTATTTCAAGGAAACACCATATATTTT.

This clonotype was detected a few times. CDR3 bases: TGTGCCACCAGTGATCCGGGAAAAGGAACAGATACGCAGTATTTT. As protein: CATSDPGKGTDTQYF. The rearrangement joins TRBV24-1 to TRBJ2-3; D is possibly TRBD2 (5 bases). Trimming cost V 3 bases and J 3 bases, with 12 bases left between them. Germline assignment: CDR1 KGHDR and CDR2 SFDVKD. CDR3 length equals 15 residues.

This clonotype was recorded only once. The chain joins TRBV19 to TRBJ1-1; D unclear. Trimming cost V 3 bases and J 5 bases, with 13 bases left between them. Germline V gives CDR1 LNHDA, CDR2 SQIVND (reference sequence). This CDR3 comprises 14 residues. The CDR3 protein is CASSIAAGKTEAFF. The CDR3 DNA reads TGTGCCAGTAGTATTGCGGCGGGGAAGACTGAAGCTTTCTTT.

This clonotype appeared a few times. The rearrangement links TRBV19 to TRBJ2-2; TRBD1 might be the D (5 bases). Germline V gives CDR1 LNHDA, CDR2 SQIVND (reference sequence). Trimming pared 5 bases from V and 6 bases from J, leaving 16 bases between. The CDR3 is 15 residues long. This CDR3 is CASSHRRVNPGELFF. The CDR3 DNA follows: TGTGCCAGTAGTCATCGCAGGGTCAACCCCGGGGAGCTGTTTTTT.

The chain links TRBV20-1 to TRBJ1-5; tentative D call: TRBD1 (5 bases). CDR3 length equals 13 residues. Germline V gene lookup returns CDR1 DFQATT and CDR2 SNEGSKA (reference sequence). Trimming left V 6 bases short and J 5 bases short, with 14 bases between. In DNA, the CDR3 is TGCAGTGCGCAGGGTGACCAAGATCAGCCCCAGCATTTT. Amino acids: CSAQGDQDQPQHF.

Comment on this clonotype: The germline gene is not matched at one end of the junction; a read error may be the cause. The chain joins TRBV5-1 to TRBJ2-1; TRBD2 matches 10 bases. Germline CDR1 and CDR2: SGHRS and YFSETQ. The CDR3 has 13 residues. This chain's CDR3 is CASSLTSGAPIIF. The DNA of the CDR3 is TGCGCCAGCAGCTTGACTAGCGGGGCACCCATCATCTTC.

This chain links TRBV5-5 with TRBJ2-7; 7 bases are shared with TRBD1. Trimming cost V 3 bases and J 7 bases; bases outside gene matches: 4. Germline V gives CDR1 SGHKS, CDR2 YYEKEE (reference sequence). The CDR3 is 12 amino acids. In nucleotides, the CDR3 is TGTGCCAGCAGCTATACAGGGGATGAGCAGTACTTC. Translated, it gives CASSYTGDEQYF.

This clonotype was observed a few times. The chain links TRBV12-3 or TRBV12-4 to TRBJ2-2, with a tentative D call TRBD1 (7 bases). The V gene lost 5 bases and the J gene lost 6 bases, with 19 bases spanning the gap. The CDR3 is made up of 16 amino acids. This CDR3 reads CASSENRGGFPGELFF. The CDR3 DNA follows: TGTGCCAGCAGTGAGAACAGGGGAGGTTTTCCCGGGGAGCTGTTTTTT.

Only a few counts were recorded for this clonotype. The chain uses TRBV24-1 and TRBJ2-7; D gene ambiguous. The CDR3 spans 14 residues. The ends were cut back, 2 bases at V and 0 bases at J, with 7 bases in the middle. The germline V gene encodes CDR1 KGHDR and CDR2 SFDVKD. In DNA form, the CDR3 reads TGTGCCACCAGTGATTGTTGTGGCTCCTACGAGCAGTACTTC. It yields the protein CATSDCCGSYEQYF.

This clonotype was seen a few times. V is TRBV20-1 and J is TRBJ2-1; D possibly corresponds to TRBD2 (6 bases). CDR3 size: 14 residues. V was trimmed by 0 bases and J by 4 bases, leaving 10 bases between them. Per germline, CDR1 DFQATT and CDR2 SNEGSKA (reference sequence). The CDR3 DNA follows: TGCAGTGCTAGAGAGCGGGAAGAGTACAATGAGCAGTTCTTC. This translates into CSAREREEYNEQFF.

This clonotype was detected a few times. This chain connects TRBV11-1 to TRBJ1-2; 7 nucleotides agree with TRBD1. The V segment lost 5 bases and the J segment 2 bases; nucleotides outside the gene matches: 26. Germline CDR1 is SGHAT and CDR2 is FQDESV (reference sequence). This CDR3 has 21 amino acids. CDR3 bases: TGTGCCAGCAGCCCCATATTTACTAGAGGGGGCTCATCCGTCACAAACTATGGCTACACCTTC. Its translation: CASSPIFTRGGSSVTNYGYTF.

This CDR3 is CASSTRTSGDNEQFF. The CDR3 DNA sequence: TGTGCCAGCAGCACGCGGACTAGCGGGGACAATGAGCAGTTCTTC. This chain joins TRBV7-8 and TRBJ2-1; 12 nucleotides agree with TRBD2. V was pared by 5 bases and J by 5 bases, with 4 bases of the junction left unmatched. The CDR3 runs 15 residues. Germline V gene data show CDR1 as SGHVS and CDR2 as FQNEAQ.

The chain couples TRBV19 to TRBJ1-1; the D is unclear. With 2 bases removed from V and 0 bases from J, the gap between germline ends came to 4 bases. Per germline, CDR1 LNHDA and CDR2 SQIVND (reference sequence). The CDR3 has 13 amino acids. The CDR3 here is CASSISLNTEAFF. CDR3 nucleotide sequence: TGTGCCAGTAGTATAAGTCTGAACACTGAAGCTTTCTTT.

The rearrangement links TRBV9 to TRBJ2-7; 12 nucleotides align to TRBD1. V lost 3 bases, J lost 3 bases, and 7 bases stayed unmatched. The germline CDR1 and CDR2 sequences are SGDLS and YYNGEE. This CDR3 comprises 16 residues. The CDR3 DNA follows: TGTGCCAGCAGCGGGAAGCGGGACAGGGGGCTCTACGAGCAGTACTTC. Protein sequence: CASSGKRDRGLYEQYF.

The rearrangement joins TRBV18 to TRBJ2-5; no clear D. V dropped 3 bases and J dropped 4 bases, with 15 bases sitting between them. Germline CDR1 is KGHSH and CDR2 is LQKENI. The CDR3 extends over 15 amino acids. The CDR3 DNA is TGTGCCAGCTCACCCAGACCCAACGGTGTAGAGACCCAGTACTTC. Its translation: CASSPRPNGVETQYF.